This T cell receptor (beta chain) came from a study of blood T cell repertoires in COVID-19. The protocol was immunoSEQ multiplex PCR, while the TCRdb copy is restricted to in-frame clones and leaves out a portion. The sample consists of roughly 250,000 clones, 88% of them appearing once. The CDR3 runs 15 residues. With 2 bases clipped from V and 2 bases from J, the junction kept 6 bases outside the gene matches. The V gene's germline CDR1 is MNHEY and CDR2 SVGEGT. The TCR sequence derives from a woman between 45 and 60 years old who had recovered from COVID-19. The specimen sequenced was PBMCs or T cells enriched from blood (not recorded which). The gene calls are TRBV6-2 or TRBV6-3 and TRBJ2-7; TRBD1 aligns across 7 bases. This chain's CDR3 is CASSYLGDSPYEQYF. The CDR3 bases are TGTGCCAGCAGTTACCTTGGGGACAGTCCCTACGAGCAGTACTTC.